This TCR beta chain stems from a study of T cell responses to AZD1222 COVID-19 vaccine. Study results and limitations: Donors in the cohort were predominantly white British and more often female, and clonal diversity was possibly underestimated. Targets within unmutated variant regions were reportedly found for nearly half of spike-specific TCRs. Only a handful of AZD1222 recipients tested seropositive at baseline.

Details on this clone: Its target is unknown.

Germline CDR1 and CDR2: LNHDA and SQIVND (reference sequence). V was clipped by 5 bases and J by 4 bases; unmatched bases: 4. This CDR3 is 14 amino acids long. The repertoire was sequenced with immunoSEQ multiplex PCR; TCRdb's copy has only in-frame clones and lacks some. This repertoire shows about 110,000 clones, about 85% found once; its top ten account for approximately 5.2%. Material: peripheral blood, obtained on day 0 of AZD1222 vaccination. This chain uses TRBV19 with TRBJ2-3; 9 nucleotides match TRBD1. The TCR comes from an adult in good health. The DNA of the CDR3 is TGTGCCAGTAGTGCACAGGGGGCCGCAGATACGCAGTATTTT. Protein: CASSAQGAADTQYF.